These 17 T cell receptor beta chains were sequenced from one sample in a study of blood T cell repertoires in COVID-19. Sequencing used immunoSEQ multiplex PCR; TCRdb keeps in-frame clones, though not all of them. The table records 300,000 to 400,000 clones, approximately 87% of them present only once. Source material: peripheral blood. The receptors here all came from a woman between 50 and 59 years old with COVID-19, enrolled during active disease.

The chain uses TRBV4-2 and TRBJ1-2; maybe TRBD1 (5 bases). V was pared by 3 bases and J by 5 bases, with 19 bases between. Germline CDR1 and CDR2: LGHNA and YNFKEQ. The CDR3 totals 16 residues. CDR3 bases: TGTGCCAGCAGCCAGAGTCAGTGGACACAACGTTATGGCTACACCTTC. It is translated as CASSQSQWTQRYGYTF.

This clone was observed many times. The chain joins TRBV7-9 to TRBJ2-3; 15 bases match TRBD2. The CDR3 covers 17 residues. The germline CDR1 and CDR2 sequences are SEHNR and FQNEAQ (reference sequence). Trimming took 4 bases from V and 3 from J; bases not matched to a gene: 5. CDR3 protein: CASSSPGLAGGTDTQYF. CDR3 DNA: TGTGCCAGCAGCTCCCCGGGACTAGCGGGAGGAACAGATACGCAGTATTTT. The variable domain in full, completed from reference TRBV7-9 and TRBJ2-3, reads DTGVSQNPRHKITKRGQNVTFRCDPISEHNRLYWYRQTLGQGPEFLTYFQNEAQLEKSRLLSDRFSAERPKGSFSTLEIQRTEQGDSAMYLCASSSPGLAGGTDTQYFGPGTRLTVL.

This clone was seen once. V gene TRBV5-1 combines with J gene TRBJ2-2; 7 nucleotides line up with TRBD1. Looked up from germline, CDR1 is SGHRS and CDR2 is YFSETQ. The J segment lost 6 bases and the V segment lost 4 bases, leaving 3 bases of the junction unmatched. The CDR3 runs to 13 residues. CDR3 DNA sequence: TGCGCCAGCAGCAAAGGGGGCCCCGGGGAGCTGTTTTTT. It is translated as CASSKGGPGELFF.

This clone has only a few counts. The chain recombines TRBV7-2 with TRBJ1-5; tentative D call: TRBD1 (6 bases). Looked up from germline, CDR1 is SGHTA and CDR2 is FQGNSA. V was pared by 1 base and J by 10 bases, with 14 bases between. The CDR3 extends over 14 amino acids. The CDR3 loop is CASSLGSRGSPQHF. For the CDR3, the DNA is TGTGCCAGCAGCTTAGGGTCCAGGGGCTCCCCCCAGCATTTT.

The chain joins TRBV7-2 to TRBJ2-7, with 14 bases matching TRBD2. Germline V lookup: CDR1 SGHTA, CDR2 FQGNSA. V lost 4 bases to trimming and J lost 5 bases; unmatched junction nucleotides: 4. The CDR3 consists of 15 residues. DNA of the CDR3: TGTGCCAGCAGCTCATCGGGACTAGCGGGGGACGAGCAGTACTTC. Translating gives CASSSSGLAGDEQYF.

This clone appeared once. This chain connects TRBV19 to TRBJ2-2, with 8 bases matching TRBD1. The CDR3 loop spans 14 amino acids. V trimming: 5 bases; J trimming: 6 bases; junction bases outside the gene matches: 5. Germline V gene sequence: CDR1 LNHDA, CDR2 SQIVND (reference sequence). CDR3 in amino acids: CASSSRQGPGELFF. CDR3 DNA: TGTGCCAGTAGTTCAAGACAGGGGCCCGGGGAGCTGTTTTTT.

The chain carries TRBV7-9 and TRBJ2-7, with TRBD2 matching 9 bases. The length of the CDR3 is 15 residues. Trimming removed 5 bases from V and 3 bases from J; junction bases left unmatched: 8. Germline V gene lookup returns CDR1 SEHNR and CDR2 FQNEAQ (reference sequence). DNA of the CDR3: TGTGCCAGCAGCCCAATAGCGGGAGCGGTCTACGAGCAGTACTTC. It encodes CASSPIAGAVYEQYF.

This clone came up once. The rearrangement links TRBV10-3 to TRBJ1-1, with D possibly being TRBD1 (6 bases). Germline V gives CDR1 ENHRY, CDR2 SYGVKD. V was trimmed by 10 bases and J by 1 base, leaving 16 bases between them. The CDR3 covers 14 residues. CDR3 sequence: CATSARTENTEAFF. The CDR3 coding sequence is TGTGCCACCTCGGCTAGGACAGAGAACACTGAAGCTTTCTTT.

This clone was seen just once. CDR3 DNA sequence: TGCGCCAGCAGTGCGACCTCACGGGGGGAGACCCAGTACTTC. The encoded protein is CASSATSRGETQYF. The V call is TRBV5-1, the J call TRBJ2-5, with D possibly being TRBD2 (6 bases). The CDR3 is 14 amino acids. The V gene lost 5 bases and the J gene lost 5 bases, with 16 bases spanning the gap. Per the germline V gene, CDR1 is SGHRS and CDR2 is YFSETQ.

This chain connects TRBV10-3 to TRBJ2-7, with D perhaps matching TRBD2 (6 bases). Germline CDR1 reads ENHRY; CDR2 reads SYGVKD. Between the trimmed V and J ends, which lost 6 bases and 1 base, there was a span of 22 bases. The CDR3 runs 17 residues. CDR3 loop: CAIRNRDSPGNSYEQYF. The CDR3 DNA reads TGTGCCATCAGAAACCGGGACTCCCCGGGAAATTCCTACGAGCAGTACTTC.

The V call is TRBV19, the J call TRBJ1-1, with a possible D match to TRBD1 (5 bases). The CDR3 spans 14 residues. Trimming shortened V by 4 bases and J by 1 base, and 10 bases separated the two germline ends. CDR1 LNHDA and CDR2 SQIVND come from the germline V gene (reference sequence). CDR3 DNA: TGTGCCAGTAGTAGCGGTGGGGCGAACACTGAAGCTTTCTTT. Amino acid sequence: CASSSGGANTEAFF.

This clone was found once. CDR3 in amino acids: CATRGTGLGGEQFF. CDR3 DNA sequence: TGTGCCACCAGGGGGACAGGGTTGGGAGGTGAGCAGTTCTTC. This sequence joins TRBV24-1 and TRBJ2-1; 9 bases are a match to TRBD1. Germline V lookup: CDR1 KGHDR, CDR2 SFDVKD. With 7 bases clipped from V and 9 bases from J, the junction kept 9 bases outside the gene matches. The CDR3 covers 14 residues.

In regard to this clone: One end of the junction varies from germline; a read error may be responsible. This chain joins TRBV7-9 and TRBJ2-6; 7 bases align to TRBD2. This CDR3 region has 16 residues. Per the germline V gene, CDR1 is SEHNR and CDR2 is FQNEAQ (reference sequence). Written as DNA, the CDR3 is TGTGCCAGCAGACCAACCACAGGCCGGGAGGCTGGGCTGGAGGGTTTC. Translated: CASRPTTGREAGLEGF. Drawing the rest from reference TRBV7-9 and TRBJ2-6, the complete variable domain is DTGVSQNPRHKITKRGQNVTFRCDPISEHNRLYWYRQTLGQGPEFLTYFQNEAQLEKSRLLSDRFSAERPKGSFSTLEIQRTEQGDSAMYLCASRPTTGREAGLEGFGAGSRLTVL.

V usage is TRBV5-1 and J usage is TRBJ2-7, with D perhaps matching TRBD1 (6 bases). CDR1 is SGHRS and CDR2 is YFSETQ in the germline V gene. V shed 0 bases and J shed 4 bases, with 14 bases lying between them. The CDR3 has 15 residues. CDR3 nucleotide sequence: TGCGCCAGCAGCTTGGTTACCGGGACAACTTACGAGCAGTACTTC. It is translated as CASSLVTGTTYEQYF.

The gene calls are TRBV30 and TRBJ2-2; the D gene could be TRBD1 or TRBD2 (5 bases each). This CDR3 is 11 amino acids long. Germline assignment: CDR1 GTSNPN and CDR2 SVGIG (reference sequence). V gave up 8 bases and J gave up 4 bases, with 8 bases separating them. The CDR3 sequence: CAGTVTGELFF. As DNA, the CDR3 is TGTGCCGGGACGGTCACCGGGGAGCTGTTTTTT.

CDR3 sequence: CASSLSLEETQYF. The CDR3 DNA reads as TGTGCCAGCAGTTTAAGCCTGGAGGAGACCCAGTACTTC. V gene TRBV27 combines with J gene TRBJ2-5; no definite D call. The ends were cut back, 2 bases at V and 5 bases at J, with 9 bases in the middle. This CDR3 comprises 13 residues. Per germline, CDR1 MNHEY and CDR2 SMNVEV (reference sequence).

This clone appeared once. The chain joins TRBV29-1 to TRBJ2-7, with 8 bases aligning to TRBD2. J lost 2 bases, V lost 4 bases, and 10 bases had no gene match. The germline V gene encodes CDR1 SQVTM and CDR2 ANQGSEA. The CDR3 length is 15 residues. CDR3 loop: CSVVWGGLAPYEQYF. DNA of the CDR3: TGCAGCGTTGTTTGGGGAGGACTAGCCCCCTACGAGCAGTACTTC.